This TCR beta chain was sequenced for a study of T cells after yellow fever vaccination. Overall study results and limits: A small share of clonotypes appeared in both CD4 and CD8 compartments.

Template switching by 5'RACE produced TCR cDNA, adding a universal primer site and UMIs. TCRdb used MiXCR to reprocess the 5' RACE reads, holding one entry per CDR3 protein. Here the sample spans hundreds of thousands of distinct CDR3 sequences, roughly 19% being singletons. Germline CDR1 is DFQATT and CDR2 is SNEGSKA (reference sequence). The V end lost 3 bases, the J end lost 15 bases, and 18 bases lay between the germline ends. This CDR3 region has 12 residues. This clonotype was seen just once. Its specificity is not known. This TCR was sampled from a man aged 25-45 years who received the YFV17D yellow fever vaccine. J is TRBJ2-1 and V is TRBV20-1; tentatively, D is TRBD2 (6 bases). The sample in question was PBMCs, obtained 15 days after the yellow fever booster vaccination. CDR3 in amino acids: CSARRDLGCGFF. The DNA of the CDR3 is TGCAGTGCTAGGCGGGACCTAGGGTGTGGGTTCTTC.